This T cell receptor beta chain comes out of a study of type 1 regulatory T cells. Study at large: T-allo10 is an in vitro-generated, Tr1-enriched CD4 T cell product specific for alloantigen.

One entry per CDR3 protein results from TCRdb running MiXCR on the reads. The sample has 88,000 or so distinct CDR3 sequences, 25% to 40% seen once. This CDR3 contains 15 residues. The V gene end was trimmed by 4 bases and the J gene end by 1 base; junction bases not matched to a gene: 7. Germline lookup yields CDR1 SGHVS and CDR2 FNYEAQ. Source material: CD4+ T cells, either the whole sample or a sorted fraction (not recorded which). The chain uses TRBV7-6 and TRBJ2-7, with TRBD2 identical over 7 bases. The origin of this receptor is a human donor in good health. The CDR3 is CASSSPVGGSYEQYF. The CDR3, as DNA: TGTGCCAGCAGCTCCCCGGTGGGGGGGTCCTACGAGCAGTACTTC.